This passage covers 25 T cell receptor beta chains from one sample sequenced in a study of T-cell reconstitution after alpha-beta-depleted transplantation in children. Preparing the TCRbeta library involved the use of unique molecular identifiers. In TCRdb, the PCR reads were re-called with MiXCR into one record per CDR3 protein. The table records about 350,000 distinct CDR3 sequences, approximately 12% of them present only once. This material consisted of PBMCs, taken from the stem cell graft. These TCRs come from a human donor who donated a stem cell graft to a child with Fanconi anemia.

The rearrangement uses TRBV12-3 or TRBV12-4 and TRBJ2-2; 8 bases map to TRBD1. CDR3 length: 14 amino acids. V shed 5 bases, J shed 6 bases, and the junction held 5 bases outside the gene matches. The CDR3 coding sequence is TGTGCCAGCAGTCCAATCAGGGGGCCCGGGGAGCTGTTTTTT. Encoded protein: CASSPIRGPGELFF.

This clonotype was seen many times. The chain uses TRBV13 and TRBJ2-1; 12 nucleotides align to TRBD2. CDR3 length: 16 residues. Germline CDR1 is PRHDT and CDR2 is FYEKMQ (reference sequence). J gave up 7 bases and V 4 bases, and 8 bases lay outside the gene matches. CDR3 sequence (DNA): TGTGCCAGCAGCTCCAGGACTAGCGGGGCTCGTAATGAGCAGTTCTTC. Translating it yields CASSSRTSGARNEQFF.

This clonotype was found many times. The chain employs TRBV12-3 or TRBV12-4 and TRBJ1-2; D might be TRBD1 (6 bases). V lost 6 bases and J 7 bases, leaving 15 bases between the germline ends. The CDR3 loop spans 13 amino acids. CDR3 amino acids: CASSRDTHPGYTF. CDR3 bases: TGTGCCAGCAGCAGGGACACACATCCTGGCTACACCTTC.

This clonotype was detected a few times. The rearrangement uses TRBV5-1 and TRBJ1-6; D not resolved. Trimming cost V 4 bases and J 0 bases, with 17 bases left between them. Germline V gene lookup returns CDR1 SGHRS and CDR2 YFSETQ. The CDR3 extends over 18 amino acids. This chain's CDR3 is CASSRNDPGSSYNSPLHF. CDR3 nucleotides: TGCGCCAGCAGCCGAAACGACCCCGGGAGCTCCTATAATTCACCCCTCCACTTT.

This clonotype was seen more than once but under ten times. The chain joins TRBV28 to TRBJ2-1; D perhaps matches TRBD2 (6 bases). Germline lookup yields CDR1 MDHEN and CDR2 SYDVKM. V lost 4 bases and J lost 7, with 11 bases in between. CDR3 length: 13 residues. The CDR3 DNA follows: TGTGCCAGCAGTTCCTACGGGGGTAATGAGCAGTTCTTC. It specifies CASSSYGGNEQFF.

The chain is built from TRBV5-5 and TRBJ2-1; possible D gene TRBD2, 5 bases. The CDR3 runs to 16 residues. The V end lost 4 bases, the J end lost 4 bases, and 18 bases lay between the germline ends. Germline-derived CDR1 and CDR2 are SGHKS and YYEKEE (reference sequence). The CDR3 spells CASSGPALDLYNEQFF. The DNA of the CDR3 is TGTGCCAGCAGCGGTCCCGCCTTGGACTTGTACAATGAGCAGTTCTTC.

This clonotype was counted only a few times. The V call is TRBV20-1, the J call TRBJ1-4, with 9 bases that match TRBD1. V was pared by 6 bases and J by 4 bases, with 9 bases of the junction left unmatched. Looked up from germline, CDR1 is DFQATT and CDR2 is SNEGSKA (reference sequence). The CDR3 spans 15 residues. CDR3 protein: CSALDRGKDNEKLFF. CDR3 sequence (DNA): TGCAGTGCCTTGGACAGGGGAAAGGATAATGAAAAACTGTTTTTT.

This clonotype was counted between two and nine times. The rearrangement joins TRBV11-2 to TRBJ1-6, with D possibly being TRBD1 (5 bases). Trimming took 1 base from V and 8 from J, leaving 12 bases between them. The CDR3 spans 15 residues. CDR1 SGHAT and CDR2 FQNNGV come from the germline V gene. The CDR3 bases are TGTGCCAGCAGCTTAGCCGACAGCGTCTATTCACCCCTCCACTTT. Translating it yields CASSLADSVYSPLHF. Complete variable domain (other parts from reference TRBV11-2 and TRBJ1-6): EAGVAQSPRYKIIEKRQSVAFWCNPISGHATLYWYQQILGQGPKLLIQFQNNGVVDDSQLPKDRFSAERLKGVDSTLKIQPAKLEDSAVYLCASSLADSVYSPLHFGNGTRLTVT.

In its sample, this clonotype was seen a few times. The V gene is TRBV20-1, the J gene TRBJ2-3, with TRBD1 identical over 10 bases. CDR3 length: 15 residues. V lost 1 base to trimming and J lost 2 bases; unmatched junction nucleotides: 3. CDR1 is DFQATT and CDR2 is SNEGSKA in the germline V gene (reference sequence). CDR3 nucleotide sequence: TGCAGTGCTAGAGGACAGGGGGCGGCCACAGATACGCAGTATTTT. Its translation is CSARGQGAATDTQYF.

This clonotype has a count of ten or more. The J gene is TRBJ1-6, the V gene TRBV15; D not certain. This CDR3 is built from 14 residues. V shed 1 base and J shed 7 bases, with 8 bases lying between them. The germline CDR1 and CDR2 sequences are LNHNV and YYDKDF (reference sequence). Written as DNA, the CDR3 is TGTGCCACCAGCAGAGGGATCGGAAATTCACCCCTCCACTTT. Its translation: CATSRGIGNSPLHF.

This clonotype was seen a few times. CDR3 DNA: TGTGCCAGCAGTTACTCGAGGCAGGTCGATGGCTACACCTTC. It specifies CASSYSRQVDGYTF. This rearrangement joins TRBV6-5 to TRBJ1-2; D remains ambiguous. CDR1 and CDR2 (germline): MNHEY, SVGAGI. Trimming removed 0 bases at V and 6 bases at J, with 11 bases between. The CDR3 is 14 amino acids.

The chain has TRBV5-1 and TRBJ2-1; 9 bases map to TRBD2. CDR3 length: 15 amino acids. The V and J ends lost 5 bases and 9 bases, in that order; junction bases with no gene match: 12. CDR1 is SGHRS, CDR2 YFSETQ, per germline. CDR3 residues: CASSYSGGPGSEQFF. As DNA, the CDR3 is TGCGCCAGCAGTTATAGCGGGGGCCCGGGAAGTGAGCAGTTCTTC.

This clonotype was counted at least ten times. The chain employs TRBV6-2 or TRBV6-3 and TRBJ1-2; D is unclear. CDR1 and CDR2 (germline): MNHEY, SVGEGT. This CDR3 is built from 13 residues. V was trimmed by 6 bases and J by 4 bases, leaving 12 bases between them. The CDR3 region is CASRLAAGYGYTF. In DNA, the CDR3 is TGTGCCAGCAGGCTCGCGGCGGGCTATGGCTACACCTTC.

This clonotype was detected many times. The V gene is TRBV20-1, the J gene TRBJ1-4, with 11 positions matching TRBD1. Germline-derived CDR1 and CDR2 are DFQATT and SNEGSKA (reference sequence). J was trimmed by 8 bases and V by 6 bases; bases with no gene match: 5. This CDR3 comprises 13 residues. The CDR3, as DNA: TGCAGTGCGGGGGACAGGGGGAGGGAAAAACTGTTTTTT. Amino acid sequence: CSAGDRGREKLFF.

This clonotype was found a few times. The J gene is TRBJ2-3, the V gene TRBV6-1; 9 nucleotides match TRBD1. CDR1 is MNHNS, CDR2 SASEGT, per germline. Losses at the gene ends were 4 bases for V and 4 bases for J; bases not matched to a gene: 3. There are 14 residues in the CDR3. The CDR3 sequence: CASSAGTGSDTQYF. DNA for the CDR3: TGTGCCAGCAGTGCCGGGACAGGGTCAGATACGCAGTATTTT.

This clonotype was picked up many times. This chain links TRBV6-1 with TRBJ2-2; 10 bases are a match to TRBD1. The ends lost 6 bases at V and 6 bases at J; junction bases unmatched: 1. This CDR3 is built from 13 residues. CDR1 MNHNS and CDR2 SASEGT come from the germline V gene. The CDR3 here is CASRTGGSGELFF. The CDR3 nucleotides are TGTGCCAGCAGGACAGGGGGCTCCGGGGAGCTGTTTTTT.

The chain links TRBV7-3 to TRBJ2-5; D call uncertain. Germline V gives CDR1 SGHTA, CDR2 FQGTGA. V lost 0 bases to trimming and J lost 1 base, with 9 bases between them. The CDR3 totals 15 residues. CDR3 DNA: TGTGCCAGCAGCTTAACGGGATGGGGCCAAGAGACCCAGTACTTC. Amino acid sequence: CASSLTGWGQETQYF.

The genes are TRBV7-9 and TRBJ2-1, with 8 positions matching TRBD2. The junction had 2 bases not matched to a gene; V was cut back by 1 base and J by 3 bases. Germline values: CDR1 SEHNR, CDR2 FQNEAQ (reference sequence). This CDR3 has 15 amino acids. The CDR3 reads CASSLVSGVYNEQFF. The CDR3 DNA follows: TGTGCCAGCAGCTTAGTTAGCGGGGTCTACAATGAGCAGTTCTTC. Full variable domain (outside the CDR3, taken from reference TRBV7-9 and TRBJ2-1): DTGVSQNPRHKITKRGQNVTFRCDPISEHNRLYWYRQTLGQGPEFLTYFQNEAQLEKSRLLSDRFSAERPKGSFSTLEIQRTEQGDSAMYLCASSLVSGVYNEQFFGPGTRLTVL.

The rearrangement joins TRBV7-3 to TRBJ1-1; possible D gene TRBD1, 6 bases. The CDR3 runs to 13 residues. V was pared by 6 bases and J by 1 base, with 9 bases between. From germline, CDR1 is SGHTA and CDR2 FQGTGA. Here the CDR3 reads CASRGHPNTEAFF. CDR3 bases: TGTGCCAGCAGGGGACACCCGAACACTGAAGCTTTCTTT.

J is TRBJ1-5 and V is TRBV6-1, with 10 positions matching TRBD1. Germline values: CDR1 MNHNS, CDR2 SASEGT. After removal of 7 bases from V and 4 bases from J, the junction contained 4 bases not matched to a gene. The CDR3 is made up of 14 amino acids. CDR3 residues: CASTPGQGNQPQHF. The CDR3 DNA follows: TGTGCCAGCACTCCGGGACAGGGGAATCAGCCCCAGCATTTT.

The chain is built from TRBV20-1 and TRBJ2-1, with D perhaps TRBD1 or TRBD2 (7 bases each). CDR1 and CDR2 from the germline V gene are DFQATT and SNEGSKA (reference sequence). CDR3 length equals 15 residues. V lost 3 bases and J lost 2, with 14 bases in between. The CDR3 spells CSASGRGPTYNEQFF. In nucleotides, the CDR3 is TGCAGTGCTAGTGGGAGGGGGCCAACCTACAATGAGCAGTTCTTC.

CDR3 sequence: CASSSQVGTGELFF. The DNA for the CDR3 is TGTGCCAGCAGCTCTCAAGTGGGCACCGGGGAGCTGTTTTTT. J is TRBJ2-2 and V is TRBV9; D is unresolved. The V gene's germline CDR1 is SGDLS and CDR2 YYNGEE. The CDR3 covers 14 residues. Trimming took 4 bases from V and 4 from J, leaving 11 bases between them.

V and J are TRBV28 and TRBJ2-7; perhaps D is TRBD1 or TRBD2 (5 bases each). The CDR3 has 15 amino acids. Trimming removed 5 bases at V and 0 bases at J, with 14 bases between. The germline gives CDR1 MDHEN, CDR2 SYDVKM. The CDR3 DNA reads as TGTGCCAGCAGTCCCGGGACGGTCAGCTCCTACGAGCAGTACGTC. It codes for CASSPGTVSSYEQYV.

This clonotype was seen repeatedly, ten times or more. This chain joins TRBV7-6 and TRBJ2-1; D remains unclear. The CDR3 totals 16 residues. V lost 1 base and J lost 0, with 10 bases in between. Germline values: CDR1 SGHVS, CDR2 FNYEAQ. The CDR3 here is CASSLVEESSYNEQFF. The CDR3 region has the DNA TGTGCCAGCAGCTTAGTTGAGGAAAGCTCCTACAATGAGCAGTTCTTC.

The J gene is TRBJ2-1, the V gene TRBV5-6; 12 bases are a match to TRBD1. Trimming removed 6 bases from V and 9 bases from J; junction bases left unmatched: 13. This CDR3 comprises 16 residues. Germline-derived CDR1 and CDR2 are SGHDT and YYEEEE. CDR3 DNA sequence: TGTGCCAGCACTTCTCTACGGGACAGGGGGCGCAGTGAGCAGTTCTTC. It translates to CASTSLRDRGRSEQFF.